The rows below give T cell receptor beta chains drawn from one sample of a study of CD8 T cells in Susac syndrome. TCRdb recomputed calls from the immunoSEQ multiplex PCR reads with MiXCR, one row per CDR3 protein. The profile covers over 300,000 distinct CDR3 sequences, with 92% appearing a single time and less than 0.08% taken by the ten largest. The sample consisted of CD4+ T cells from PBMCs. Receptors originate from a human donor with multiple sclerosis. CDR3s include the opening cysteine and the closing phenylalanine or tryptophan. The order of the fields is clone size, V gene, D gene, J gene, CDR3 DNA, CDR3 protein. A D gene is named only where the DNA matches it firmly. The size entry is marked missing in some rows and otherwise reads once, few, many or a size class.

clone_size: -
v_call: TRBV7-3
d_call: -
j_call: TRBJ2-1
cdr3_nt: TGTGCCAGCAGCTTACGGGGTGGGGCAGGGTCGAGACCGAACAATGAGCAGTTCTTC
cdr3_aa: CASSLRGGAGSRPNNEQFF

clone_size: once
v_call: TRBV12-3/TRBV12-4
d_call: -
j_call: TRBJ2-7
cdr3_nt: TGTGCCAGCAGTCCAACAGATTTCCTCTACGAGCAGTACTTC
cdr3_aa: CASSPTDFLYEQYF

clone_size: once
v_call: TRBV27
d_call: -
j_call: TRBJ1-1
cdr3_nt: TGTGCCAGCAGACAGCGCCACAGCAGCCACACTGAAGCTTTCTTT
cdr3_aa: CASRQRHSSHTEAFF

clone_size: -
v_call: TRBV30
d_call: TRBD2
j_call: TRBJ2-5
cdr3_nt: TGTGCCTGGAGTTTGGGCGCCACTAGCGGGTGCCAAGAGACCCAGTACTTC
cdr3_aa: CAWSLGATSGCQETQYF

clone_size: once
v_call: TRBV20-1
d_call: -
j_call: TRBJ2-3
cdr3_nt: TGCAGGGCAACCTCCGGGACTCCGCCGGATACGCAGTATTTT
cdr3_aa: CRATSGTPPDTQYF

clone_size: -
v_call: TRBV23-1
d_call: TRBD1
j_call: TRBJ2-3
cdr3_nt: TGCGCCAGCAGTCAATGTGTCCACAGGGGGCCGCCGGCAGATACGCAGTATTTT
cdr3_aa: CASSQCVHRGPPADTQYF

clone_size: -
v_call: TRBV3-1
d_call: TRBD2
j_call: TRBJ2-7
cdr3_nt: TGTGCCAGCAGCCAAGGGACTAGCTCCTACGAGCAGTACTTC
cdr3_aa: CASSQGTSSYEQYF

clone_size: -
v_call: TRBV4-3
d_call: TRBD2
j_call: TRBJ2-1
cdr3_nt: TGCGCCAGTGCAATAGCGGGTTTGTACAATGAGCAGTTCTTC
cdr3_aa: CASAIAGLYNEQFF

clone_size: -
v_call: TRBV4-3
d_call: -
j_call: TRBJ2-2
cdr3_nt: TGCGCCAGCAGCCAAGACAGGGGAGTCAACACCGGGGAGCTGTTTTTT
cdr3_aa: CASSQDRGVNTGELFF

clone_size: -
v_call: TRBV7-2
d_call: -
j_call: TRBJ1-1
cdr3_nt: TGTGCCAGCAGCTCCACTCAGGTGCTCGCGAACACTGAAGCTTTCTTT
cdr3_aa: CASSSTQVLANTEAFF

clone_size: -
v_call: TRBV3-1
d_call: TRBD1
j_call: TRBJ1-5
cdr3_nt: TGTGCCAGCAGCCCGACAGGGGTTAAGCAGCCCCAGCATTTT
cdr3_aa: CASSPTGVKQPQHF

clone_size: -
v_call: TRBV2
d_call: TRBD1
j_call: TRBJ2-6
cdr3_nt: TGTGCCAGCAGCGATACCGGGACAGGGTTTTTCGTACCCAACGTCCTGACTTTC
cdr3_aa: CASSDTGTGFFVPNVLTF

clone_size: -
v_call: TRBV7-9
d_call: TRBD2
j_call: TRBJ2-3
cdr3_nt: TGTGCCAGCAGCTCCGCTTCATTTGGGACTAGTCAAGATACGCAGTATTTT
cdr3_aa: CASSSASFGTSQDTQYF

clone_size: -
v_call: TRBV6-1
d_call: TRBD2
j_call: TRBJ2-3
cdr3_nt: TGTGCCAGTAAGCGCGGGGGAACAGATACGCAGTATTTT
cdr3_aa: CASKRGGTDTQYF

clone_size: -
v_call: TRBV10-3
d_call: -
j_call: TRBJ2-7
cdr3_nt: TGTGCCATCAGTGATCCTAGCAATTGGTCCTACGAGCAGTACTTC
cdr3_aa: CAISDPSNWSYEQYF

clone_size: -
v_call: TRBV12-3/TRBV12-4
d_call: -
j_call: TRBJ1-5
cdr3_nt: TGTGCCAGCAGGTTACTCAGGGATCAGCCCCAGCATTTT
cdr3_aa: CASRLLRDQPQHF

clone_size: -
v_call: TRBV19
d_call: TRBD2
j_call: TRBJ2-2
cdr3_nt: TGTGCCAGTAGTATCCTACCCGGGACTAGCGGTGGCGGGGAGCTGTTTTTT
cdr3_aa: CASSILPGTSGGGELFF

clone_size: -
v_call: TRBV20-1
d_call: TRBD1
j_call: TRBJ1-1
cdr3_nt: TGCAGTGCCCTGTCCTCGATGGGACAGCCGAACACTGAAGCTTTCTTT
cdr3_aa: CSALSSMGQPNTEAFF

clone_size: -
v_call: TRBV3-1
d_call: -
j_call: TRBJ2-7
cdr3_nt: TGTGCCAGCAGCCAAGCAGGGGGGCGGAACGAGCAGTACTTC
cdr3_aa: CASSQAGGRNEQYF

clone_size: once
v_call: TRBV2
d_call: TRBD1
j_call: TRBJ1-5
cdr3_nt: TGTGCCAGCAGTGCGACAGGGGGTGGCAATCAGCCCCAGCATTTT
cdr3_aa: CASSATGGGNQPQHF

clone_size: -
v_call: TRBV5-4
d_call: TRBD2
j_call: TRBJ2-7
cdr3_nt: TGTGCCAGCAGTTCTTCCGCGGGGGGCCCCTTCCACGAGCAGTACTTC
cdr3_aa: CASSSSAGGPFHEQYF

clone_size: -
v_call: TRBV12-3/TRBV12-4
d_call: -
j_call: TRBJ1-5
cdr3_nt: TGTGCCAGCAGTTTAGAAAGGGACCATCAGCCCCAGCATTTT
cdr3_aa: CASSLERDHQPQHF

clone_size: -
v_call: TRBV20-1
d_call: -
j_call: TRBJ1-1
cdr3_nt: TGCAGTACCAAAGACAGGTCGAACACTGAAGCTTTCTTT
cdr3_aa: CSTKDRSNTEAFF

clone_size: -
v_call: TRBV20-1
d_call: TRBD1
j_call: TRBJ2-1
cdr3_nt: TGCAGTGCTAGTACAACCGGGACAGGTTCCTACAATGAGCAGTTCTTC
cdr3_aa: CSASTTGTGSYNEQFF

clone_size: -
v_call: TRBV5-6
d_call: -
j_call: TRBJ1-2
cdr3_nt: TGTGCCAGCAGCTTGGGGACGGCTTATGGCTACACCTTC
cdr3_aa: CASSLGTAYGYTF

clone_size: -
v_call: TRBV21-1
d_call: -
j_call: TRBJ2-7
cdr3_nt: TGTGCCAGCAGCACTATCGACAGGGTCGAGCAGTACTTC
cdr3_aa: CASSTIDRVEQYF